This TCR beta chain is from a study of metastatic and nonmetastatic thyroid tumors (dated by TCRdb to the early 2020s). In the study overall: Repertoires from peripheral blood and from tumor or nodule tissue samples of malignant and benign thyroid patients were compared.

Overall study results and their limits: In both blood and tumor samples, TCR beta diversity was reported to be significantly higher in malignant tumors than in benign nodules.

In the germline V gene, CDR1 corresponds to KGHSH and CDR2 to LQKENI. Its CDR3 holds 14 amino acids, cysteine through phenylalanine. Only CDR3 DNA is held: 42 bases, read in frame from base 1. V is cut by 0 bases and J by 6 bases, and the space between the germline ends is 11 bases. Before undergoing thyroid surgery, none of the patients had been given any kind of treatment. Using T-cell receptor beta sequencing, the researchers looked back retrospectively at clinical samples from patients, gathered between about 2011 and 2019. Notes on this clone: Its antigen has not been determined. One base away there is no much larger clone; base qualities are not given.

Library creation used PCR. The sequencer was an Illumina HiSeq 4000. High-throughput sequencing was used to profile the TCR beta-chain CDR3 region of each patient. As for the original processing: CDR3 differences across clinicopathological groups were used to build a classifier for discriminating distant-metastatic papillary thyroid cancer patients. The Shannon index was used to measure repertoire diversity, and the Morisita-Horn index was used to measure how similar tumor and blood repertoires were. TCRdb handled the public reads itself, with Q25 trimming in fastp and clone calling in MiXCR, and kept productive beta chains. These V and J calls are TCRdb output, not the study's own analysis. In this sample the table shows roughly 27,000 clones, under 25% of which occur a single time. The ten largest clones represent 13% to 15% of the sample.

The sequence links TRBV18 to TRBJ1-2, with the D gene call left open. The sample consisted of blood. This TCR was recovered from a female donor with papillary thyroid cancer or a benign thyroid nodule (not recorded which). Some clones in this sample may be carry-over from other donors' samples. The DNA reads as follows: TGTGCCAGCTCACCACCGGGAAGGGTAGATGGCTACACCTTC. Its translation is CASSPPGRVDGYTF. The CDR3 plus the reference TRBV18 and TRBJ1-2 genes for the other parts give the full variable domain: NAGVMQNPRHLVRRRGQEARLRCSPMKGHSHVYWYRQLPEEGLKFMVYLQKENIIDESGMPKERFSAEFPKEGPSILRIQQVVRGDSAAYFCASSPPGRVDGYTFGSGTRLTVV.